Listed here are 10 T cell receptor beta chains from one sample, sequenced in a study of molecular identifiers for immune sequencing clone quantification. A single record per CDR3 protein comes from TCRdb applying MiXCR to the PCR reads. The sample contains about 510,000 distinct CDR3 sequences, about 22% of which appear only once. Source material: naive CD8+ T cells from blood, with Jurkat cell RNA spiked in. Subset: FACS-sorted CD8+CD4-CCR7+CD45RA+ naive T cells. Every receptor here comes from a human donor in good health. Some libraries in this study had Jurkat cell RNA spiked in.

V usage is TRBV7-3 and J usage is TRBJ1-1, with TRBD1 as a possible D gene (5 bases). The CDR3 contains 15 residues. V was trimmed by 0 bases and J by 1 base, leaving 9 bases between them. Per germline, CDR1 SGHTA and CDR2 FQGTGA. The CDR3 region is CASSLTGTQNTEAFF. In DNA, the CDR3 is TGTGCCAGCAGCTTAACCGGGACGCAGAACACTGAAGCTTTCTTT.

This chain joins TRBV18 and TRBJ2-1; 13 bases line up with TRBD2. This CDR3 is 15 amino acids long. Trimming cost V 4 bases and J 6 bases; bases outside gene matches: 3. In germline, CDR1 is KGHSH, CDR2 LQKENI. For the CDR3, the DNA is TGTGCCAGCTCACAGACTAGCGGGGGGACCAATGAGCAGTTCTTC. It encodes CASSQTSGGTNEQFF.

The DNA of the CDR3 is TGTGCCAGCAGTGACACCGGGACAGGGTACTACGAGCAGTACTTC. Translated: CASSDTGTGYYEQYF. V is TRBV6-1 and J is TRBJ2-7; 9 bases align to TRBD1. There are 15 residues in the CDR3. Germline V CDR1 and CDR2: MNHNS, SASEGT. J gave up 3 bases and V 3 bases, and 6 bases lay outside the gene matches.

This clonotype was detected many times. V gene TRBV27 combines with J gene TRBJ2-7; 9 bases map to TRBD1. Germline V CDR1 and CDR2: MNHEY, SMNVEV (reference sequence). The CDR3 is 14 amino acids. V lost 2 bases, J lost 5 bases, and 4 bases stayed unmatched. For the CDR3, the DNA is TGTGCCAGCAGTTTACTGGGACAGGGTCACGAGCAGTACTTC. This codes for CASSLLGQGHEQYF.

The genes are TRBV2 and TRBJ2-7, with 11 bases aligning to TRBD2. Trimming at V came to 5 bases and at J to 4 bases, leaving 4 bases not matched to a gene. CDR3 length: 14 amino acids. From germline, CDR1 is SNHLY and CDR2 FYNNEI. CDR3 sequence: CASSYTSGRYEQYF. For the CDR3, the DNA is TGTGCCAGCAGTTATACTAGCGGGAGATACGAGCAGTACTTC.

Concerning this clonotype itself: Since the CDR3 does not end with the conserved phenylalanine or tryptophan, this likely comes from a read error. The J gene is TRBJ1-2, the V gene TRBV7-9, with 7 bases that match TRBD1. The CDR3 runs 13 residues. The junction had 4 bases not matched to a gene; V was cut back by 6 bases and J by 3 bases. CDR1 and CDR2 (germline): SEHNR, FQNEAQ (reference sequence). CDR3 protein: CASRDGTDYGYTL. The CDR3 DNA is TGTGCCAGCAGAGACGGGACAGACTATGGCTACACCCTC.

This clonotype was seen ten or more times. This chain joins TRBV7-8 and TRBJ2-7; 9 bases are shared with TRBD1. V was clipped by 6 bases and J by 5 bases; unmatched bases: 11. The CDR3 covers 15 residues. Germline CDR1 and CDR2: SGHVS and FQNEAQ. The CDR3 DNA follows: TGTGCCAGCAGGAGCCCGGGACAGGGAGTCGACGAGCAGTACTTC. It is translated as CASRSPGQGVDEQYF.

V gene TRBV7-9 combines with J gene TRBJ2-3; the D gene could be TRBD1 or TRBD2 (5 bases each). The germline gives CDR1 SEHNR, CDR2 FQNEAQ (reference sequence). Trimming pared 3 bases from V and 3 bases from J, leaving 16 bases between. The CDR3 is 16 residues long. As DNA, the CDR3 is TGTGCCAGCAGCTTCCTCAGTTGGGGGTCTACAGATACGCAGTATTTT. Its translation is CASSFLSWGSTDTQYF.

The V gene is TRBV2, the J gene TRBJ1-4; TRBD1 matches 9 bases. Germline V gives CDR1 SNHLY, CDR2 FYNNEI. The CDR3 covers 16 residues. With 6 bases clipped from V and 5 bases from J, the junction kept 10 bases outside the gene matches. CDR3 DNA sequence: TGTGCCAGCAGAGATACAGGGGGCGGATCGAATGAAAAACTGTTTTTT. The encoded protein is CASRDTGGGSNEKLFF.

The chain has TRBV18 and TRBJ2-7; D not resolved. The CDR3 sequence is 15 residues long. V lost 0 bases to trimming and J lost 6 bases, with 15 bases between them. The germline gives CDR1 KGHSH, CDR2 LQKENI. The CDR3 bases are TGTGCCAGCTCACCACCGGGTGCCCCGGGCGGCGAGCAGTACTTC. The encoded protein is CASSPPGAPGGEQYF.